This T cell receptor beta chain was sequenced for a study of T cell changes during pregnancy in multiple sclerosis (dated by TCRdb to about 2019). Notes on the research overall: The study examined how the T cell repertoire changed over the course of pregnancy in women with multiple sclerosis.

The library was obtained by the immunoSEQ multiplex PCR assay. TCRdb holds this immuneACCESS table with in-frame rearrangements only. Some clones are missing; in checked studies, unresolved V genes explain under half, and the rest has no known cause. Counted in this sample were approximately 44,000 clones; 91% of them appeared once. The top ten clonotypes cover just under 0.5% of the sample. The germline V gene sets CDR1 to SGDLS and CDR2 to YYNGEE. V sheds 7 bases and J sheds 10 bases, leaving 15 bases between their ends. Measured from the cysteine to the phenylalanine, the CDR3 is 12 residues long. Solely the CDR3 DNA is kept, with 36 bases framed from the first base. A remark on this clone: The antigen it binds to is not known. Within one base of it there is no much larger clone, and no base qualities were kept.

Recombination linked TRBV9 to TRBJ2-1; the D segment cannot be called with confidence. The sample consisted of CD4+ T cells from peripheral blood mononuclear cells, taken in the second trimester of pregnancy. This clonotype originated in a female donor in good health, enrolled as a control in a pregnancy study. The CDR3 corresponds to CASSASPAEQFF. The DNA sequence is as follows: TGTGCCAGCTCCGCTTCACCAGCGGAGCAGTTCTTC.